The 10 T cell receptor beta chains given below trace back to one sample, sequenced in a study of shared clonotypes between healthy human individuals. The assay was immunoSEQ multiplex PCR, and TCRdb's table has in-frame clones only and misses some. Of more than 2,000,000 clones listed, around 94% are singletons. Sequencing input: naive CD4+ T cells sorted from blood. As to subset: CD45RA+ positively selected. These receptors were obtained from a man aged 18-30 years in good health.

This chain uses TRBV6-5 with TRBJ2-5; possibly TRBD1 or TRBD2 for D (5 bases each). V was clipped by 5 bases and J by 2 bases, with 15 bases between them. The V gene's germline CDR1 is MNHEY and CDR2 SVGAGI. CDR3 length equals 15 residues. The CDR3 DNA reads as TGTGCCAGCAGTCCCGGGACCAAAATTCAAGAGACCCAGTACTTC. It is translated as CASSPGTKIQETQYF.

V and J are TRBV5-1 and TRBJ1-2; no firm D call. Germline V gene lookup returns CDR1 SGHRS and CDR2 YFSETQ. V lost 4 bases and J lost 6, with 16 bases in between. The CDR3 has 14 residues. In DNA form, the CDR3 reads TGCGCCAGCAGCCCGGACGAGGGTAGGGATGGCTACACCTTC. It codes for CASSPDEGRDGYTF.

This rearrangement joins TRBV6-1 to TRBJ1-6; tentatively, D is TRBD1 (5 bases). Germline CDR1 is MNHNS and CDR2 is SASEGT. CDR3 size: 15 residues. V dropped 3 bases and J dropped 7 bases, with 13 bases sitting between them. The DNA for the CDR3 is TGTGCCAGCAGTGATCTCCCGGGACGGAATTCACCCCTCCACTTT. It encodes CASSDLPGRNSPLHF.

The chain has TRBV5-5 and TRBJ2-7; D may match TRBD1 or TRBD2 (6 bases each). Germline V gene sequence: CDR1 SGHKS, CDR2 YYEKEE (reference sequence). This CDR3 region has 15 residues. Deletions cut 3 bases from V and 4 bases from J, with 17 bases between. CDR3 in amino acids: CASSWEDRPLYEQYF. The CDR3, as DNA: TGTGCCAGCAGCTGGGAGGACAGACCTCTATACGAGCAGTACTTC.

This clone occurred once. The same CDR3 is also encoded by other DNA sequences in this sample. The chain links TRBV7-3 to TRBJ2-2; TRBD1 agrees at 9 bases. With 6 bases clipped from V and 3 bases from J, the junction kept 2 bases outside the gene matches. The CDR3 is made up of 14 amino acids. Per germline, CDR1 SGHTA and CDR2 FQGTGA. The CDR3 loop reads CASRGQGYTGELFF. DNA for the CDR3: TGTGCCAGCAGGGGACAGGGTTACACCGGGGAGCTGTTTTTT. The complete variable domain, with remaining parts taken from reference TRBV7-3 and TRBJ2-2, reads GAGVSQTPSNKVTEKGKYVELRCDPISGHTALYWYRQSLGQGPEFLIYFQGTGAADDSGLPNDRFFAVRPEGSVSTLKIQRTERGDSAVYLCASRGQGYTGELFFGEGSRLTVL.

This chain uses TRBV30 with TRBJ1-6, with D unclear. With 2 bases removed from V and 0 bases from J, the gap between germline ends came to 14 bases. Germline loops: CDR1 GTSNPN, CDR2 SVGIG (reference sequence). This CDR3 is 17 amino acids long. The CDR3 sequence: CAWSFLRSGSYNSPLHF. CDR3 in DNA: TGTGCCTGGAGTTTCCTTCGAAGTGGCTCCTATAATTCACCCCTCCACTTT.

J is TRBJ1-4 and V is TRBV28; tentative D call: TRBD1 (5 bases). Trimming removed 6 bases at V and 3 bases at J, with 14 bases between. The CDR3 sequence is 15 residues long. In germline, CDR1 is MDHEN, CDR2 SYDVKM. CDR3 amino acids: CASSTRGGANEKLFF. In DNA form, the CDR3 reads TGTGCCAGCAGCACACGCGGGGGGGCTAATGAAAAACTGTTTTTT.

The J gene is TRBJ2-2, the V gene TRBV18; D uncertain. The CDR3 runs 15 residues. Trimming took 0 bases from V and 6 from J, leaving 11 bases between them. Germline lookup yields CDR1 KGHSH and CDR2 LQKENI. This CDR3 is CASSPPSGMSGELFF. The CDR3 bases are TGTGCCAGCTCACCACCGAGTGGTATGTCCGGGGAGCTGTTTTTT.

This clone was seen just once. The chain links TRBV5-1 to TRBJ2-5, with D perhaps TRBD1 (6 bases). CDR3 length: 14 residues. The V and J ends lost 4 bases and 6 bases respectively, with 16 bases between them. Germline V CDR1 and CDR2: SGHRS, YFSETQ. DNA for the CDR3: TGCGCCAGCAGCCGACAGGACCGGGGAAAGACCCAGTACTTC. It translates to CASSRQDRGKTQYF.

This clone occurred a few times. DNA of the CDR3: TGTGCCAGCTCAGGCAGGTTGGGGGATGAAGCTTTCTTT. Its protein product is CASSGRLGDEAFF. J is TRBJ1-1 and V is TRBV18; tentatively, D is TRBD1 (5 bases). V was cut by 5 bases and J by 7 bases, with 14 bases left in between. This CDR3 region has 13 residues. From germline, CDR1 is KGHSH and CDR2 LQKENI.